This T cell receptor beta chain emerged from a study of cytotoxic CD8 clonotypes in ibrutinib-treated CLL (dated by TCRdb to the early 2020s). Looking at the study overall: The cohort was composed of roughly ten relapsed/refractory and around 15 treatment-naive patients; IGHV unmutated status was identified in approximately 17 patients. Partial responses were observed in 24 patients and complete responses in 2; after a median follow-up of around 68 months, remission was maintained in 15 or so patients and progression was observed in 12. The response samples were drawn at a median of 12 months into treatment, with a range of about 6 to 36 months. On average, each sample yielded around 230,000 productive templates and 85,000 to 95,000 productive rearrangements. Longitudinal samples were obtainable from about 30% of the roughly 86 participants in the trial. Cryopreserved peripheral blood mononuclear cells were obtained prior to treatment, at the time of response, and at either disease progression or sustained remission. Every sample from remission and from progressive disease was obtained while the patients were still on ibrutinib. Summary of the overall study and its limitations: Public clonotypes were found to be uncommon and were observed to contract or remain stable during treatment; the increase in clonality was shown to reflect expansion of private clonotypes at ibrutinib response. Baseline clonality was found to be higher than that of age-matched healthy donors and was strongly correlated with circulating CD8+ T-cell counts. Clonality increased at ibrutinib response, stayed stable in sustained remission, and fell back toward baseline at progression. Sustained-remission and progressing patients did not have matched sampling times, and lymph node repertoires were not examined.

On a MiSeq, deep resolution sequencing aimed for a depth between 1 in 1 million and 1 in 200,000 T cells, with each clonotype covered about 9.9x on average. The immunoSEQ hsTCRB Kit was used to generate the TCR beta libraries. As for how the authors treated the data: Data were analyzed with ImmunoSEQ Data Assistant and ImmunoSEQ Analyzer, with V, D and J genes assigned per IMGT definitions. Clonality, which ranges from 0 to 1, was calculated by subtracting the normalized Shannon entropy of productive rearrangement frequencies from one. Only overrepresented clonotypes making up at least 0.05% of each patient's repertoire were included in the public clonotype analysis. About 13 age-matched healthy donor repertoires from immuneACCESS were used as controls for clonality. This is the immuneACCESS table as TCRdb keeps it, with only in-frame sequences that have V and J called. A part of the clones is gone; compared with another copy, unresolved V genes explain less than half, and the rest is unexplained. V and J calls and clone size are as listed in that table; D and trimming were resolved from the DNA. In all, the sample holds around 70,000 clones, and 70% to 90% of those were seen once. Together, the top ten hold around 37% of the sample.

The CDR3 holds 14 amino acids from the cysteine to the phenylalanine. The only DNA kept is the CDR3, 42 bases in frame from the first base. V is clipped by 9 bases and J by 0 bases, and the sequence between their germline boundaries is 11 bases long. Taken from the germline V gene (reference sequence), the CDR1 and CDR2 loops are MNHEY and SMNVEV. This clone has just one count. No antigen is known for it. Base qualities are not at hand, and no much larger clone is one base apart. The time point label, read with the paper, signifies: roughly 2 years on ibrutinib. For TCR beta library preparation, roughly 2.1 micrograms of genomic DNA was extracted from cryopreserved PBMCs. Longitudinal blood samples from CLL patients receiving ibrutinib monotherapy were subjected to high-throughput TCR beta sequencing. The patients took part in an open-label, single-center phase 2 trial of ibrutinib monotherapy.

Recombination linked TRBV27 to TRBJ1-4; too little of a D gene remains to name it. The sequenced sample was PBMCs, obtained after 24 months of ibrutinib treatment. This receptor was identified in a human donor with chronic lymphocytic leukemia. The base sequence is TGTGCCAGTAAAAGGGTTGCAACTAATGAAAAACTGTTTTTT. Translated, it gives CASKRVATNEKLFF.